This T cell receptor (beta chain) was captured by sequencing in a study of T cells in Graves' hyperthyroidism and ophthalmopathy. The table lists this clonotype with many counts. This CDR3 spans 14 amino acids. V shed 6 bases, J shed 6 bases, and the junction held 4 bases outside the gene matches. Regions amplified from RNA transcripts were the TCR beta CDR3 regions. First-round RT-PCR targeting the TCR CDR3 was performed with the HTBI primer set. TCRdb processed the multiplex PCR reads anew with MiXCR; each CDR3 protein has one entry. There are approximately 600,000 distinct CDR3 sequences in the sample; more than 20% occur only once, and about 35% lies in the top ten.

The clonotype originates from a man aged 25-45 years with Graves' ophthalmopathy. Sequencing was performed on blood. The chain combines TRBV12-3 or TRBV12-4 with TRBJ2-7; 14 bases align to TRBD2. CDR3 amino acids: CASSRLAGGSEQYF. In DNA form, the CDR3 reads TGTGCCAGCAGCCGACTAGCGGGAGGGAGCGAGCAGTACTTC.